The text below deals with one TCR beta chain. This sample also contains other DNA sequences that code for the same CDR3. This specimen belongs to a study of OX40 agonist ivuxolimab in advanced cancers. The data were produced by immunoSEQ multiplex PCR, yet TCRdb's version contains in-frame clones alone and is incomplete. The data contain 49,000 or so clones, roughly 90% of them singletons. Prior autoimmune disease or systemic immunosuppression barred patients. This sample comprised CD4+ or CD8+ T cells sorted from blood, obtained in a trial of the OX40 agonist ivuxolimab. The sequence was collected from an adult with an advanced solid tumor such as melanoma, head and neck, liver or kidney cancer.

CDR3 loop: CASSERGGTDTQYF. The CDR3, as DNA: TGTGCCAGCAGTGAGCGGGGGGGCACAGATACGCAGTATTTT. The rearrangement uses TRBV6-4 and TRBJ2-3; 8 bases fit TRBD2. Per germline, CDR1 MRHNA and CDR2 SNTAGT. V was clipped by 3 bases and J by 1 base; unmatched bases: 0. The length of the CDR3 is 14 residues.